This T cell receptor (beta chain) came from a study of STAT3 mutations in large granular lymphocyte leukemia. In the study overall: Roughly half the longitudinally sequenced T-LGLL patients had canonical STAT3 mutations. Broader study findings: Every T-LGLL patient had at least one immunodominant TCRbeta clonotype.

As to this clone: The antigen remains undetermined.

Sequencing was performed with immunoSEQ multiplex PCR; in TCRdb, only in-frame clones are kept and a portion is missing. The sample carries 7,000 to 9,500 clones, 70% to 80% recorded once. The germline V gene encodes CDR1 GTSNPN and CDR2 SVGIG (reference sequence). The CDR3 loop spans 12 amino acids. Trimming cost V 5 bases and J 7 bases, with 14 bases left between them. The sequencing input was peripheral blood mononuclear cells. This TCR derives from a woman between 40 and 55 years old with T-cell large granular lymphocyte leukemia. Some clones in this sample may be carry-over from other donors' samples. The V gene is TRBV30, the J gene TRBJ2-5, with D uncertain. CDR3: CAWERPKGTQYF. In DNA form, the CDR3 reads TGTGCCTGGGAAAGGCCGAAGGGGACCCAGTACTTC.